The 14 T cell receptor beta chains below come from one sample, sequenced in a study of cytomegalovirus exposure and HLA in healthy donors (dated by TCRdb to 2015 to 2018). The receptor library was made with the immunoSEQ multiplex PCR assay. The multiplex PCR relied on a mix of 60 forward primers for TCR Vbeta segments and 13 reverse primers for TCR Jbeta segments. The clones in this table, taken by TCRdb from immuneACCESS, are in-frame only. Not every clone is retained; where verified, under half of the shortfall comes from an unresolved V gene, and the cause of the rest is unknown. The sample includes over 40,000 clones, with 72% observed a single time. 6.3% of the sample comes from the top ten. Sequences were obtained from PBMCs. Receptor source: a young man in good health and CMV-seronegative.

The rearrangement joins TRBV10-1 to TRBJ2-3; D not resolved. This CDR3 spans 13 amino acids. Deletions cut 6 bases from V and 9 bases from J, with 16 bases between. Germline V CDR1 and CDR2: WNHNN, SYGVQD (reference sequence). DNA of the CDR3: TGCGCCAGCAGCCCCGTTTTAGCCCAGACGCAGTATTTT. Protein product: CASSPVLAQTQYF.

The CDR3 bases are TGTGCCTGGAGTACCGGACAGGGGATCAACGAGCAGTACTTC. Translated: CAWSTGQGINEQYF. V usage is TRBV30 and J usage is TRBJ2-7; 9 bases agree with TRBD1. Germline values: CDR1 GTSNPN, CDR2 SVGIG (reference sequence). The CDR3 is made up of 14 amino acids. Trimming at V came to 2 bases and at J to 5 bases, leaving 7 bases not matched to a gene.

Details on this clone: A read error may produce the germline difference seen at one junction end. The J gene is TRBJ2-1, the V gene TRBV14, with D possibly matching TRBD2 (6 bases). CDR3 size: 16 residues. Germline V lookup: CDR1 SGHDN, CDR2 FVKESK. The CDR3 nucleotides read TGTGCCAGCAGCCAAGGGCCTAGCGCGACCTATAATGAGCAGTTCTTC. It codes for CASSQGPSATYNEQFF.

V and J are TRBV7-2 and TRBJ2-5, with TRBD2 matching 9 bases. Unmatched junction bases numbered 8, after V lost 2 bases and J lost 7 bases. Germline V gene sequence: CDR1 SGHTA, CDR2 FQGNSA. The CDR3 sequence is 15 residues long. Written as DNA, the CDR3 is TGTGCCAGCAGCTTATGGACTAGCGAAGGGGGGACCCAGTACTTC. This gives the protein CASSLWTSEGGTQYF.

The gene calls are TRBV7-7 and TRBJ2-2; no clear D gene. Trimming removed 3 bases from V and 7 bases from J, with 21 bases in between. The length of the CDR3 is 17 residues. CDR1 SSHAT and CDR2 FNYEAQ come from the germline V gene (reference sequence). CDR3 in DNA: TGTGCCAGCAGCTTTTTCCCTGACTCTCCTCTTAGCGGGGAGCTGTTTTTT. Amino acids: CASSFFPDSPLSGELFF.

The V call is TRBV10-3, the J call TRBJ2-2, with 7 bases lining up with TRBD2. After removal of 8 bases from V and 7 bases from J, the junction contained 13 bases not matched to a gene. This CDR3 is built from 15 residues. Germline V lookup: CDR1 ENHRY, CDR2 SYGVKD. CDR3 bases: TGTGCCATCCAGGCTGGGACTGGGGACTACGGGGAGCTGTTTTTT. Translation: CAIQAGTGDYGELFF.

This rearrangement joins TRBV5-1 to TRBJ2-1, with 8 bases identical to TRBD2. CDR1 is SGHRS and CDR2 is YFSETQ in the germline V gene. J lost 2 bases, V lost 0 bases, and 1 base had no gene match. This CDR3 region has 15 residues. CDR3 sequence (DNA): TGCGCCAGCAGCTTGGTTAGCGGGACCTACAATGAGCAGTTCTTC. Residues: CASSLVSGTYNEQFF.

The gene calls are TRBV6-1 and TRBJ2-7, with 9 bases aligning to TRBD1. This CDR3 contains 16 residues. Germline assignment: CDR1 MNHNS and CDR2 SASEGT. Trimming cost V 4 bases and J 4 bases; bases outside gene matches: 11. Written as DNA, the CDR3 is TGTGCCAGCAGTGCCGGGACAGGGTGGGTTGGTTACGAGCAGTACTTC. It specifies CASSAGTGWVGYEQYF.

This chain connects TRBV10-2 to TRBJ1-2, with D tentatively TRBD1 (5 bases). CDR3 length equals 13 residues. The germline CDR1 and CDR2 sequences are WSHSY and SAAADI. The V and J ends lost 7 bases and 4 bases respectively, with 13 bases between them. CDR3 DNA sequence: TGCGCCAGCACCATGACAGAATCCTATGGCTACACCTTC. Translating gives CASTMTESYGYTF.

The chain links TRBV29-1 to TRBJ1-5, with TRBD1 as a possible D gene (5 bases). V gave up 7 bases and J gave up 4 bases, with 32 bases separating them. Looked up from germline, CDR1 is SQVTM and CDR2 is ANQGSEA. The CDR3 extends over 19 amino acids. CDR3 nucleotides: TGCAGCGCGATGCTAGACAGTGAACCCGGCCCGAGTAGGAATCAGCCCCAGCATTTT. Translation gives CSAMLDSEPGPSRNQPQHF.

This clone has a handful of counts. A far larger clone is one nucleotide away, so this likely arose from a read error. This rearrangement joins TRBV25-1 to TRBJ2-1; D possibly corresponds to TRBD1 (5 bases). The ends were cut back, 4 bases at V and 10 bases at J, with 14 bases in the middle. Germline CDR1 reads MGHDK; CDR2 reads SYGVNS. The CDR3 length is 13 residues. The CDR3 here is CASSVFRVREQFF. The CDR3 DNA is TGTGCCAGCAGTGTATTCAGGGTGAGGGAGCAGTTCTTC.

The CDR3 DNA follows: TGTGCCAGCAGTTACGTCCCGGGGGAGGGTTCACCCCTCCACTTT. Translated, it gives CASSYVPGEGSPLHF. The V and J genes are TRBV6-5 and TRBJ1-6, with a possible D match to TRBD1 (5 bases). The CDR3 extends over 15 amino acids. Germline loops: CDR1 MNHEY, CDR2 SVGAGI. Trimming removed 2 bases at V and 9 bases at J, with 14 bases between.

The V and J genes are TRBV25-1 and TRBJ2-7; the match to TRBD2 covers 7 bases. The CDR3 contains 15 residues. Germline lookup yields CDR1 MGHDK and CDR2 SYGVNS. Trimming at V came to 1 base and at J to 3 bases, leaving 6 bases not matched to a gene. The CDR3 sequence: CASSEWAGALYEQYF. CDR3 coding DNA: TGTGCCAGCAGTGAATGGGCGGGAGCGCTCTACGAGCAGTACTTC.

This clone was seen only a few times. The chain carries TRBV18 and TRBJ2-7; D is perhaps TRBD2 (6 bases). Trimming shortened V by 4 bases and J by 0 bases, and 10 bases separated the two germline ends. The CDR3 sequence is 14 residues long. Germline V gives CDR1 KGHSH, CDR2 LQKENI. CDR3 protein: CASSRSGNSYEQYF. In nucleotides, the CDR3 is TGTGCCAGCTCACGTAGCGGAAACTCCTACGAGCAGTACTTC.